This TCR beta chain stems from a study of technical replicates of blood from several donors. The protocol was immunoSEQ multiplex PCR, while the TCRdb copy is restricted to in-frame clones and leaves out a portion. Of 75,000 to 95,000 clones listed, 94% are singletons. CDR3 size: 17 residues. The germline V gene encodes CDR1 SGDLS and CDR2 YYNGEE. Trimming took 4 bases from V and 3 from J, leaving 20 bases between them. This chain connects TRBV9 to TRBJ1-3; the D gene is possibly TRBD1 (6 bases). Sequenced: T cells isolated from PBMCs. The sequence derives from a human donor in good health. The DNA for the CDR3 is TGTGCCAGCAGCTATGGGGGACAAAACGTAGGTGGAAACACCATATATTTT. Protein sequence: CASSYGGQNVGGNTIYF.